The 3 T cell receptor beta chains listed next were all sequenced from one sample in a study of blood T cell repertoires in COVID-19. Assay: immunoSEQ multiplex PCR; the TCRdb copy retains only in-frame clones and omits some. In the table there are some 130,000 clones, approximately 74% of which are singletons. The sample consisted of peripheral blood. The receptors were gathered from a woman aged 70-85 years with acute or convalescent COVID-19.

This chain connects TRBV18 to TRBJ2-7, with 9 bases fitting TRBD1. The CDR3 extends over 13 amino acids. The J segment lost 2 bases and the V segment lost 4 bases, leaving 0 bases of the junction unmatched. The V gene's germline CDR1 is KGHSH and CDR2 LQKENI. In DNA form, the CDR3 reads TGTGCCAGCTCACGGGACAGGGCCTACGAGCAGTACTTC. It codes for CASSRDRAYEQYF.

Only a few counts were recorded for this clone. The gene calls are TRBV19 and TRBJ2-1, with 9 nucleotides matching TRBD2. The trim removed 7 bases at V and 7 bases at J, leaving 11 bases unmatched. The germline V gene encodes CDR1 LNHDA and CDR2 SQIVND (reference sequence). The CDR3 covers 15 residues. The CDR3 DNA sequence: TGTGCCAGTACCCGAAGCGGGAGGACGGTTAATGAGCAGTTCTTC. Residues: CASTRSGRTVNEQFF. The full variable domain, its missing parts supplied by reference TRBV19 and TRBJ2-1, is DGGITQSPKYLFRKEGQNVTLSCEQNLNHDAMYWYRQDPGQGLRLIYYSQIVNDFQKGDIAEGYSVSREKKESFPLTVTSAQKNPTAFYLCASTRSGRTVNEQFFGPGTRLTVL.

V usage is TRBV2 and J usage is TRBJ2-1, with D unresolved. The germline V and J ends were trimmed by 7 bases and 0 bases, with 10 bases remaining between them. The CDR3 length is 14 residues. Germline lookup yields CDR1 SNHLY and CDR2 FYNNEI. CDR3 in amino acids: CASTPQSSYNEQFF. In nucleotides, the CDR3 is TGTGCCAGCACTCCACAGAGCTCCTACAATGAGCAGTTCTTC.